These 21 T cell receptor beta chains were all obtained from the same sample, sequenced in a study of response to subunit inactivated influenza vaccine. TCRdb re-derived calls from the RT-PCR reads in MiXCR, one entry per CDR3 protein. The table has about 500,000 distinct CDR3 sequences, 13% seen once; the top ten hold over 10%. This material consisted of PBMCs from blood, taken about 40 days after vaccination. Every receptor here comes from a man aged 45-65 years who received an inactivated influenza vaccine.

J is TRBJ2-1 and V is TRBV11-2, with D possibly TRBD1 on 6 matching bases. Germline V lookup: CDR1 SGHAT, CDR2 FQNNGV. V shed 5 bases and J shed 5 bases, with 16 bases lying between them. CDR3 length: 15 residues. CDR3 nucleotides: TGTGCCAGCAGCCCCAACAGGGTAACGGACAATGAGCAGTTCTTC. As protein: CASSPNRVTDNEQFF.

In its sample, this clonotype was seen many times. This chain joins TRBV20-1 and TRBJ1-1; TRBD1 is a possible D gene (5 bases). The germline V gene encodes CDR1 DFQATT and CDR2 SNEGSKA (reference sequence). CDR3 length equals 13 residues. V shed 2 bases and J shed 5 bases, with 12 bases lying between them. This CDR3 is CSARRTGGTEAFF. CDR3 in DNA: TGCAGTGCTAGACGCACAGGAGGAACTGAAGCTTTCTTT.

Only a few counts were recorded for this clonotype. The CDR3, as DNA: TGTGCCAGCAGCTTAAACAGGGGTCCCGAGACCCAGTACTTC. Translation: CASSLNRGPETQYF. The rearrangement joins TRBV11-2 to TRBJ2-5; 7 bases fit TRBD1. The length of the CDR3 is 14 residues. V shed 2 bases and J 5 bases; nucleotides not matched to a gene: 5. Germline V gene data show CDR1 as SGHAT and CDR2 as FQNNGV.

To note about this clonotype: This may come from a read error, since a much larger clone is one base off. The V and J genes are TRBV7-9 and TRBJ2-3; D is undetermined. From germline, CDR1 is SEHNR and CDR2 FQNEAQ (reference sequence). The CDR3 is 15 residues long. The DNA for the CDR3 is TGTGCCACCAGCTTAGAAGGATCAACCTCAGATACGCAGTATTTT. Protein product: CATSLEGSTSDTQYF.

This clonotype showed up many times. This sequence joins TRBV20-1 and TRBJ2-5; D might be TRBD1 (6 bases). The CDR3 is 12 amino acids. V was clipped by 3 bases and J by 3 bases, with 8 bases between them. Germline V gene sequence: CDR1 DFQATT, CDR2 SNEGSKA (reference sequence). The CDR3 is CSARSGEETQYF. The CDR3 DNA follows: TGCAGTGCTAGGTCAGGGGAAGAGACCCAGTACTTC.

This clonotype was recorded many times. The junction differs from germline at one of its ends, possibly a read error. This chain uses TRBV5-1 with TRBJ2-3, with 8 bases matching TRBD1. This CDR3 is 14 amino acids long. Germline V gene sequence: CDR1 SGHRS, CDR2 YFSETQ. This CDR3 reads CASSRGQGTDTQYF. Here the CDR3 DNA reads TGTGCCAGCAGCCGCGGACAGGGTACAGATACGCAGTATTTT. Complete variable domain (other parts from reference TRBV5-1 and TRBJ2-3): KAGVTQTPRYLIKTRGQQVTLSCSPISGHRSVSWYQQTPGQGLQFLFEYFSETQRNKGNFPGRFSGRQFSNSRSEMNVSTLELGDSALYLCASSRGQGTDTQYFGPGTRLTVL.

The table lists this clonotype with a few counts. In DNA, the CDR3 is TGTGCCAGCAGTTACCGGACAGGGGGGACCTACGAGCAGTACTTC. This codes for CASSYRTGGTYEQYF. The chain joins TRBV6-2 or TRBV6-3 to TRBJ2-7; 10 bases match TRBD1. With V trimmed by 2 bases and J by 2 bases, 3 bases remained unmatched. This CDR3 is built from 15 residues. Germline V gene lookup returns CDR1 MNHEY and CDR2 SVGEGT.

The genes are TRBV5-1 and TRBJ2-7; 9 bases align to TRBD1. The V and J ends lost 3 bases and 2 bases, in that order; junction bases with no gene match: 6. This CDR3 has 15 residues. The germline gives CDR1 SGHRS, CDR2 YFSETQ. CDR3 amino acids: CASSSIQGAAYEQYF. The CDR3 coding sequence is TGCGCCAGCAGCTCGATACAGGGGGCAGCCTACGAGCAGTACTTC.

This sequence joins TRBV6-1 and TRBJ2-7, with TRBD2 as a possible D gene (6 bases). V lost 5 bases and J 4 bases, leaving 15 bases between the germline ends. CDR3 length: 14 amino acids. The V gene's germline CDR1 is MNHNS and CDR2 SASEGT. DNA for the CDR3: TGTGCCAGCAGTCGGGACTCCAAGAGATACGAGCAGTACTTC. Translated: CASSRDSKRYEQYF.

In this sample, this clonotype turned up a few times. A junction end diverges from the germline sequence, so it may reflect a read error. The rearrangement links TRBV27 to TRBJ2-3; 10 nucleotides agree with TRBD2. This CDR3 contains 13 residues. Germline CDR1 MNHEY, CDR2 SMNVEV (reference sequence). The CDR3 here is CASSLSLAGVNIF. The CDR3, as DNA: TGTGCCAGCAGTTTAAGCCTAGCGGGAGTGAATATATTT.

This clonotype came up a few times. The chain uses TRBV7-9 and TRBJ2-1; TRBD2 might be the D (5 bases). Deletions cut 2 bases from V and 6 bases from J, with 8 bases between. The CDR3 loop spans 13 amino acids. From germline, CDR1 is SEHNR and CDR2 FQNEAQ (reference sequence). CDR3 nucleotide sequence: TGTGCCAGCAGCTTACCTAGCAGCAATGAGCAGTTCTTC. It translates to CASSLPSSNEQFF.

This chain uses TRBV5-1 with TRBJ2-1; maybe TRBD1 (7 bases). The CDR3 covers 13 residues. The germline CDR1 and CDR2 sequences are SGHRS and YFSETQ. The V and J ends lost 4 bases and 4 bases respectively, with 9 bases between them. The DNA for the CDR3 is TGCGCCAGCAGCGCGGGACAGTACAATGAGCAGTTCTTC. Its protein is CASSAGQYNEQFF.

This clonotype came up a few times. This rearrangement joins TRBV28 to TRBJ2-6; the D is unclear. Per the germline V gene, CDR1 is MDHEN and CDR2 is SYDVKM. This CDR3 has 18 amino acids. The V gene lost 1 base and the J gene lost 0 bases, with 13 bases spanning the gap. This chain's CDR3 is CASSLYAGISSGANVLTF. The CDR3 DNA follows: TGTGCCAGCAGTTTATATGCAGGAATAAGCTCTGGGGCCAACGTCCTGACTTTC.

The table lists this clonotype with many counts. This chain links TRBV3-1 with TRBJ2-3; TRBD2 is a possible D gene (6 bases). The CDR3 is made up of 12 amino acids. CDR1 and CDR2 from the germline V gene are LGHDT and YNNKEL (reference sequence). Trimming cost V 3 bases and J 5 bases, with 6 bases left between them. Here the CDR3 reads CASSQGGDTQYF. The DNA for the CDR3 is TGTGCCAGCAGCCAGGGGGGAGATACGCAGTATTTT.

The sample holds many counts of this clonotype. The chain links TRBV6-5 to TRBJ2-7; 9 bases map to TRBD2. The V and J ends lost 0 bases and 0 bases, in that order; junction bases with no gene match: 12. Germline values: CDR1 MNHEY, CDR2 SVGAGI. This CDR3 is 19 amino acids long. The CDR3 DNA reads TGTGCCAGCAGTTACTCGGGTTTAGGAGCGGGGGGTAGCTCCTACGAGCAGTACTTC. Translated: CASSYSGLGAGGSSYEQYF.

This clonotype was recorded a few times. The rearrangement uses TRBV6-5 and TRBJ1-1; D is ambiguous. With 0 bases removed from V and 5 bases from J, the gap between germline ends came to 7 bases. Germline CDR1 MNHEY, CDR2 SVGAGI. The CDR3 sequence is 13 residues long. The CDR3 nucleotides are TGTGCCAGCAGTTACTCGGGTCTAACTGAAGCTTTCTTT. Translation gives CASSYSGLTEAFF.

With respect to this clonotype: The junction shows a germline mismatch at one end, possibly a read error. The chain recombines TRBV20-1 with TRBJ2-1; D perhaps matches TRBD2 (6 bases). The germline CDR1 and CDR2 sequences are DFQATT and SNEGSKA (reference sequence). This CDR3 has 16 amino acids. CDR3 residues: CCARVPPLIRESEQFF. The CDR3 DNA follows: TGCTGTGCTAGAGTCCCTCCTCTCATCCGGGAGAGTGAGCAGTTCTTC.

CDR3 residues: CASRGTGATYEQYF. In nucleotides, the CDR3 is TGTGCCAGCAGAGGGACAGGGGCCACCTACGAGCAGTACTTC. This chain links TRBV2 with TRBJ2-7; TRBD1 matches 10 bases. Germline CDR1 SNHLY, CDR2 FYNNEI. Germline trimming cut 6 bases from V and 2 bases from J; bases unmatched to any gene: 4. The CDR3 is 14 amino acids.

CDR3 sequence: CASSLGGIGAQPQHF. The CDR3 nucleotides read TGTGCCAGCAGTTTGGGGGGGATAGGCGCTCAGCCCCAGCATTTT. The rearrangement uses TRBV12-3 or TRBV12-4 and TRBJ1-5; a possible D gene is TRBD1 (5 bases). The V gene lost 3 bases and the J gene lost 6 bases, with 15 bases spanning the gap. There are 15 residues in the CDR3.

There are many counts of this clonotype. V is TRBV10-3 and J is TRBJ1-1, with 7 bases identical to TRBD1. After removal of 6 bases from V and 0 bases from J, the junction contained 10 bases not matched to a gene. There are 16 residues in the CDR3. CDR1 and CDR2 (germline): ENHRY, SYGVKD. CDR3 in DNA: TGTGCCATCAGGACAGGGCAGCCATCCATGAACACTGAAGCTTTCTTT. It encodes CAIRTGQPSMNTEAFF.

This chain joins TRBV12-3 or TRBV12-4 and TRBJ1-1, with a tentative D call TRBD1 (6 bases). V was shortened by 6 bases and J by 5 bases, with 16 bases between the two germline ends. This CDR3 comprises 14 residues. The CDR3 loop is CASRLQGSKTEAFF. The CDR3 DNA reads TGTGCCAGCAGACTGCAGGGGTCTAAGACTGAAGCTTTCTTT.